The subject of this entry is one T cell receptor (beta chain). This clone occurred a few times. Its specific antigen is unknown. No much larger clone exists at a distance of one base, and base qualities are not known. This sample stems from a study of blood T cell repertoires in COVID-19 (TCRdb year 2020). Some background on the complete study: The collaborator samples originated in the United States, Italy and Spain and spanned the acute and convalescent phases of COVID-19. The prospective study material was composed of cDNA or gDNA derived from T cells, B-cell-depleted T cells, or PBMCs. Deeply sampled blood TCRbeta repertoires from subjects exposed to, actively infected with, or recovered from COVID-19 were included in the dataset. The repertoires were released in a freely available public database intended as a resource for research on the immune response to SARS-CoV-2. Samples were obtained from the ongoing ImmuneRACE study (first 160 participants) and from about 1,300 subjects provided by 6 global collaborators. Nearly every sample came with metadata listing a de-identified subject ID, COVID-19 status, age in years and sex. Where HLA class I and class II types were available, the types were taken from metadata supplied by the sample provider, not from assay-based typing.

What the work shows at the level of the full study, not this receptor alone: Clinical and demographic metadata were provided uncurated, with the amount varying by source and participant.

The germline V and J ends show losses of 4 bases and 6 bases respectively, and no gene match explains 9 bases of the junction. Including cysteine and phenylalanine, the CDR3 has 15 amino acids. The DNA shown is the 45-base CDR3, in frame from base 1. Sequences SGDLS (CDR1) and YYNGEE (CDR2) are obtained from the germline V gene. Enrolling through a virtual design, the prospective study's participants ranged in age from roughly 18 to 95 years and lived across roughly 24 United States geographic areas. In the prospective study, participants were assigned to cohorts based on the clinical history participants reported in a screening survey and a study questionnaire. For ImmuneRACE Cohort 3, a participant was defined as recovered based on two consecutive negative NP/OP PCR tests, clearance by a healthcare professional, or resolution of symptoms. Mobile phlebotomists in the prospective study collected whole blood, serum and a nasopharyngeal or oropharyngeal swab from every participant. Participants in the prospective study had the option to provide additional blood draws and questionnaires over a roughly two-month period. Before DNA extraction, prospective study blood samples were shipped either frozen or at room temperature.

The immunoSEQ Assay, a bias-controlled multiplex PCR, was used to amplify TCRbeta CDR3 regions from genomic DNA. Turning to the authors' computational methods: Nucleated cell counts per sample were estimated from amplification of reference gene primers within the assay. Sequence reads were collapsed and filtered to measure the absolute abundance of every unique TCRbeta CDR3 rearrangement. For each sample, productive Simpson clonality was calculated as the square root of Simpson's diversity index over productive rearrangements. Not all clones reach the TCRdb copy of this immuneACCESS table, which keeps in-frame sequences only. Checked studies attribute under half of the gap to unresolved V genes and leave the rest unexplained. The V and J calls and clone size are taken from that table; D and trimming were inferred from the DNA. The sample table shows about 210,000 clones, and approximately 88% are seen once. The ten most abundant clones make up over 7% of the sample.

The chain is encoded by TRBV9 joined to TRBJ1-5, with 8 bases matching TRBD1. Sequenced material: PBMCs or T cells enriched from blood (not recorded which). The TCR sequence derives from a woman aged 18-29 years who had recovered from COVID-19. The nucleotide sequence is TGTGCCAGCAGCCCGACGCCGACAGGGGCTCAGCCCCAGCATTTT. Its protein product is CASSPTPTGAQPQHF.